One sample yielded the 24 T cell receptor beta chains listed below, sequenced in a study of blood T cell repertoires in COVID-19. Data came from immunoSEQ multiplex PCR; TCRdb stores just in-frame clones and leaves some out. The data show fewer than 250,000 clones, with 75% to 85% seen just once and 5.5% held by the top ten. Sequencing was carried out using peripheral blood. The receptors originated from a human donor in a cohort sampled during active COVID-19.

V is TRBV3-1 (or the pseudogene TRBV3-2) and J is TRBJ2-7; 7 positions agree with TRBD1. CDR1 and CDR2 from the germline V gene are LGHDT and YNNKEL (reference sequence). Losses at the gene ends were 1 base for V and 4 bases for J; bases not matched to a gene: 7. The CDR3 totals 15 residues. CDR3 sequence reads: CASSQVLGTEYEQYF. The CDR3 nucleotides are TGTGCCAGCAGCCAAGTATTGGGGACAGAGTACGAGCAGTACTTC.

The CDR3 region is CASSMGQGADNEQFF. For the CDR3, the DNA is TGTGCCAGTAGTATGGGGCAGGGGGCGGACAATGAGCAGTTCTTC. The chain recombines TRBV19 with TRBJ2-1, with 8 nucleotides matching TRBD1. The germline gives CDR1 LNHDA, CDR2 SQIVND (reference sequence). With 3 bases clipped from V and 5 bases from J, the junction kept 6 bases outside the gene matches. The CDR3 totals 15 residues.

V and J are TRBV7-8 and TRBJ1-4, with 7 bases fitting TRBD1. This CDR3 contains 14 residues. With V trimmed by 5 bases and J by 7 bases, 7 bases remained unmatched. CDR1 SGHVS and CDR2 FQNEAQ come from the germline V gene. The DNA of the CDR3 is TGTGCCAGCAGCCGAGACAGGGAGGGTGAAAAACTGTTTTTT. Amino acid sequence: CASSRDREGEKLFF.

This rearrangement joins TRBV6-6 to TRBJ2-7; no clear D. V shed 2 bases and J shed 0 bases, with 11 bases lying between them. From germline, CDR1 is MNHNY and CDR2 SVGAGI (reference sequence). The CDR3 is 15 residues long. CDR3 coding DNA: TGTGCCAGCAGTTACCCTCCACAGAGCTCCTACGAGCAGTACTTC. Translating gives CASSYPPQSSYEQYF.

The gene calls are TRBV12-5 and TRBJ2-7; D is ambiguous. Germline CDR1 LGHNT, CDR2 FRNRAP. The CDR3 has 12 residues. V was trimmed by 2 bases and J by 3 bases, leaving 5 bases between them. Written as DNA, the CDR3 is TGTGCTAGTGGTTTGACAGTCTACGAGCAGTACTTC. It is translated as CASGLTVYEQYF. The full variable domain, rest sourced from reference TRBV12-5 and TRBJ2-7, is DARVTQTPRHKVTEMGQEVTMRCQPILGHNTVFWYRQTMMQGLELLAYFRNRAPLDDSGMPKDRFSAEMPDATLATLKIQPSEPRDSAVYFCASGLTVYEQYFGPGTRLTVT.

V and J are TRBV25-1 and TRBJ1-2, with a tentative D call TRBD1 (5 bases). Looked up from germline, CDR1 is MGHDK and CDR2 is SYGVNS. V was pared by 3 bases and J by 4 bases, with 9 bases between. The CDR3 runs to 13 residues. Here the CDR3 DNA reads TGTGCCAGCAGTGAGGAGACAGCCTATGGCTACACCTTC. It specifies CASSEETAYGYTF.

Only one count was recorded for this clone. This chain links TRBV27 with TRBJ2-1; 8 nucleotides align to TRBD2. The CDR3 runs 15 residues. Germline assignment: CDR1 MNHEY and CDR2 SMNVEV (reference sequence). Trimming removed 6 bases from V and 4 bases from J; junction bases left unmatched: 8. The CDR3: CASSRTSRSYNEQFF. CDR3 DNA sequence: TGTGCCAGCAGCAGGACTAGCAGAAGTTACAATGAGCAGTTCTTC.

The J gene is TRBJ2-5, the V gene TRBV30; D is uncertain. V lost 1 base and J 5 bases, leaving 5 bases between the germline ends. The CDR3 loop spans 11 amino acids. CDR1 and CDR2 from the germline V gene are GTSNPN and SVGIG (reference sequence). CDR3 protein: CAWSDMETQYF. CDR3 sequence (DNA): TGTGCCTGGAGTGACATGGAGACCCAGTACTTC.

This rearrangement joins TRBV18 to TRBJ2-6; 11 bases agree with TRBD2. The length of the CDR3 is 21 residues. The J segment lost 2 bases and the V segment lost 0 bases, leaving 12 bases of the junction unmatched. CDR1 is KGHSH and CDR2 is LQKENI in the germline V gene. CDR3 region: CASSPPRLAGGIETGANVLTF. CDR3 nucleotide sequence: TGTGCCAGCTCACCACCCAGGCTAGCGGGAGGAATAGAGACTGGGGCCAACGTCCTGACTTTC.

The genes are TRBV27 and TRBJ2-7, with D uncertain. The V gene's germline CDR1 is MNHEY and CDR2 SMNVEV (reference sequence). V was clipped by 5 bases and J by 5 bases, with 13 bases between them. The CDR3 runs to 13 residues. CDR3 nucleotides: TGTGCCAGCAGTCTTCGGGTACGGGACGAGCAGTACTTC. It encodes CASSLRVRDEQYF.

V gene TRBV6-1 combines with J gene TRBJ1-5, with unresolved D. The CDR3 consists of 14 residues. CDR1 is MNHNS and CDR2 is SASEGT in the germline V gene. V dropped 3 bases and J dropped 7 bases, with 13 bases sitting between them. The CDR3 region is CASSEWADIQPQHF. Here the CDR3 DNA reads TGTGCCAGCAGTGAGTGGGCTGATATACAGCCCCAGCATTTT.

CDR3 nucleotide sequence: TGTGCCAGCAGCGCTTCAGATGAAAAACTGTTTTTT. It codes for CASSASDEKLFF. The rearrangement links TRBV5-5 to TRBJ1-4; D is unresolved. In germline, CDR1 is SGHKS, CDR2 YYEKEE (reference sequence). V lost 4 bases and J 6 bases, leaving 7 bases between the germline ends. The CDR3 covers 12 residues.

This clone occurred a few times. The CDR3 protein is CASSETGNSPLHF. The CDR3 DNA reads TGTGCCAGCAGTGAGACTGGAAATTCACCCCTCCACTTT. The chain joins TRBV6-4 to TRBJ1-6, with no clear D. V dropped 3 bases and J dropped 7 bases, with 7 bases sitting between them. CDR3 size: 13 residues. Looked up from germline, CDR1 is MRHNA and CDR2 is SNTAGT.

Written as DNA, the CDR3 is TGTGCCAGCAGTCGTCGACAGGGACCCAGGGAGCAGTACTTC. It codes for CASSRRQGPREQYF. The chain recombines TRBV11-1 with TRBJ2-7; 7 nucleotides align to TRBD1. V was clipped by 6 bases and J by 7 bases; unmatched bases: 12. The CDR3 runs to 14 residues. Germline assignment: CDR1 SGHAT and CDR2 FQDESV (reference sequence).

The J gene is TRBJ1-1, the V gene TRBV5-1, with 12 bases fitting TRBD1. The CDR3 is 14 amino acids. V trimming: 4 bases; J trimming: 6 bases; junction bases outside the gene matches: 4. Germline V gene data show CDR1 as SGHRS and CDR2 as YFSETQ. CDR3 nucleotide sequence: TGCGCCAGCAGCCTGGGACAGGGGGCTGCTGAAGCTTTCTTT. Its protein product is CASSLGQGAAEAFF.

Only a few counts were recorded for this clone. V is TRBV5-5 and J is TRBJ1-2, with D perhaps TRBD1 (6 bases). The V end lost 4 bases, the J end lost 3 bases, and 16 bases lay between the germline ends. The CDR3 consists of 15 residues. CDR1 and CDR2 (germline): SGHKS, YYEKEE (reference sequence). The CDR3 is CASSTRTEVYYGYTF. The CDR3 DNA reads as TGTGCCAGCAGCACCCGGACAGAGGTATACTATGGCTACACCTTC.

V usage is TRBV19 and J usage is TRBJ2-3; D ambiguous. In germline, CDR1 is LNHDA, CDR2 SQIVND (reference sequence). The CDR3 spans 13 residues. The V and J ends lost 5 bases and 1 base respectively, with 7 bases between them. For the CDR3, the DNA is TGTGCCAGTAGTCGAATAGGCACAGATACGCAGTATTTT. Protein sequence: CASSRIGTDTQYF.

This sequence joins TRBV11-1 and TRBJ2-7; 10 bases line up with TRBD1. Germline V gene lookup returns CDR1 SGHAT and CDR2 FQDESV (reference sequence). V shed 4 bases and J 4 bases; nucleotides not matched to a gene: 7. The length of the CDR3 is 15 residues. CDR3 coding DNA: TGTGCCAGCAGCTCCGGGACAGGGGTTAGGTACGAGCAGTACTTC. Translated: CASSSGTGVRYEQYF.

In this sample, this clone turned up a few times. The DNA for the CDR3 is TGTGCCAGCAGTTCCGACAGGGTTGGGGGGGCTTTCTTT. Encoded protein: CASSSDRVGGAFF. This rearrangement joins TRBV2 to TRBJ1-1; TRBD1 matches 7 bases. Germline V gives CDR1 SNHLY, CDR2 FYNNEI. The V segment lost 5 bases and the J segment 11 bases; nucleotides outside the gene matches: 11. The CDR3 covers 13 residues.

The V gene is TRBV28, the J gene TRBJ1-6; a weak D match, TRBD1 (5 bases). The ends were cut back, 4 bases at V and 7 bases at J, with 20 bases in the middle. This CDR3 has 17 amino acids. Germline V gives CDR1 MDHEN, CDR2 SYDVKM. The DNA of the CDR3 is TGTGCCAGCAGTTCCTACTACGGGGGAAATGAGAATTCACCCCTCCACTTT. It translates to CASSSYYGGNENSPLHF.

The V call is TRBV29-1, the J call TRBJ2-3; 7 bases match TRBD1. Germline trimming cut 7 bases from V and 0 bases from J; bases unmatched to any gene: 10. There are 15 residues in the CDR3. Germline loops: CDR1 SQVTM, CDR2 ANQGSEA. The CDR3 sequence: CSATGARASTDTQYF. For the CDR3, the DNA is TGCAGCGCAACAGGGGCCCGGGCTAGCACAGATACGCAGTATTTT.

The chain links TRBV27 to TRBJ2-5; D is perhaps TRBD1 (6 bases). The CDR3 extends over 14 amino acids. In germline, CDR1 is MNHEY, CDR2 SMNVEV (reference sequence). The germline V and J ends were trimmed by 1 base and 4 bases, with 10 bases remaining between them. The CDR3 is CASSLWQGRETQYF. CDR3 in DNA: TGTGCCAGCAGTTTATGGCAGGGGCGAGAGACCCAGTACTTC.

The CDR3 sequence: CASSPLGVKRGSTDTQYF. The CDR3 DNA reads TGTGCCAGCAGTCCACTGGGGGTAAAGCGGGGGAGCACAGATACGCAGTATTTT. The rearrangement uses TRBV28 and TRBJ2-3; 8 nucleotides agree with TRBD2. The CDR3 is 18 residues long. V trimming: 5 bases; J trimming: 0 bases; junction bases outside the gene matches: 13. Looked up from germline, CDR1 is MDHEN and CDR2 is SYDVKM.

This chain connects TRBV3-1 (or the pseudogene TRBV3-2) to TRBJ1-2, with a possible D match to TRBD1 (6 bases). Trimming stripped 1 base from V and 4 bases from J, with 22 bases between. This CDR3 is 18 amino acids long. Germline loops: CDR1 LGHDT, CDR2 YNNKEL (reference sequence). DNA of the CDR3: TGTGCCAGCAGCCAAGGCGTCGCAGGGGATCGGAACCTCTATGGCTACACCTTC. Encoded protein: CASSQGVAGDRNLYGYTF.